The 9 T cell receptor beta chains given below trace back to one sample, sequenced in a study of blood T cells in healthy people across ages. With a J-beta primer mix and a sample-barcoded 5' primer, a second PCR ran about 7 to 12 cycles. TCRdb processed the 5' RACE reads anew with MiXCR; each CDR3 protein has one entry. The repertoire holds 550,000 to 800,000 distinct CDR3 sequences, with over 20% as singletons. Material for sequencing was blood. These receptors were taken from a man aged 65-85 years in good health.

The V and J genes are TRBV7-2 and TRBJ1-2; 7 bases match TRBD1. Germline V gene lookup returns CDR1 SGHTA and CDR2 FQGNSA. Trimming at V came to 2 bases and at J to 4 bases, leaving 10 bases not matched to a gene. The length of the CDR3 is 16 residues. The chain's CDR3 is CASSLSATGRVYGYTF. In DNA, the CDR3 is TGTGCCAGCAGCTTATCGGCGACAGGGAGGGTCTATGGCTACACCTTC.

CDR3 nucleotide sequence: TGTGCCAGCTCACCACCCGAAGGGAAAGAGACCCAGTACTTC. Translated: CASSPPEGKETQYF. This sequence joins TRBV18 and TRBJ2-5; unclear D gene. V lost 0 bases to trimming and J lost 3 bases, with 8 bases between them. Germline V CDR1 and CDR2: KGHSH, LQKENI. This CDR3 region has 14 residues.

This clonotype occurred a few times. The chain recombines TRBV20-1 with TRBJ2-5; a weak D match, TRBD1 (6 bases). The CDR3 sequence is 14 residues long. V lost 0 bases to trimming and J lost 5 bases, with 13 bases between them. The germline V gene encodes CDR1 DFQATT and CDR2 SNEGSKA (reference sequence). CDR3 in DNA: TGCAGTGCTAGAGAATCCCCCAGGGGTGAGACCCAGTACTTC. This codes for CSARESPRGETQYF.

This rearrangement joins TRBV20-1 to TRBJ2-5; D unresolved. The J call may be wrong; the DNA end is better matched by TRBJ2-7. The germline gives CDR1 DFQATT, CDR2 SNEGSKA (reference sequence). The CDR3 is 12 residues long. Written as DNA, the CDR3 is TGCAGTGCTAGGGGCGCGTCCTACGAGCAGTACTTC. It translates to CSARGASYEQYF.

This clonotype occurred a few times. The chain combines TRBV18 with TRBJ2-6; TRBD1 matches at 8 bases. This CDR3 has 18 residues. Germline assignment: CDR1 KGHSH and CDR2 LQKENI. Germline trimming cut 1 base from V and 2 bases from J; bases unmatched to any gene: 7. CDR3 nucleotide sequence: TGTGCCAGCTCACCACTGGGGGACAGGTCGCCTGGGGCCAACGTCCTGACTTTC. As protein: CASSPLGDRSPGANVLTF.

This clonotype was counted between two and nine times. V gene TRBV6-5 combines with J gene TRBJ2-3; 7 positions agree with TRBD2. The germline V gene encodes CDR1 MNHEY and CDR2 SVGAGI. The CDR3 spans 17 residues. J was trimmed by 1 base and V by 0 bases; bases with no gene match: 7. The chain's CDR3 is CASSYSGVGGGTDTQYF. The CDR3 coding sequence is TGTGCCAGCAGTTACTCGGGCGTGGGGGGGGGCACAGATACGCAGTATTTT.

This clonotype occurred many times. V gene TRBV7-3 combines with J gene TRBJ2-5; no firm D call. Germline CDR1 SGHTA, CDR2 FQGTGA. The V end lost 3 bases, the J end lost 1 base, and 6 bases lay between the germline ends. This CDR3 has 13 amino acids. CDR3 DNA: TGTGCCAGCAGCTTGAGCTCCCAAGAGACCCAGTACTTC. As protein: CASSLSSQETQYF.

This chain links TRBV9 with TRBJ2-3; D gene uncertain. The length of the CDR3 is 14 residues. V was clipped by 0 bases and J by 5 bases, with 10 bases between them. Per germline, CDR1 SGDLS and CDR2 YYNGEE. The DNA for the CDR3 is TGTGCCAGCAGCGTAGGTCTAGTCCAAGATACGCAGTATTTT. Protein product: CASSVGLVQDTQYF.

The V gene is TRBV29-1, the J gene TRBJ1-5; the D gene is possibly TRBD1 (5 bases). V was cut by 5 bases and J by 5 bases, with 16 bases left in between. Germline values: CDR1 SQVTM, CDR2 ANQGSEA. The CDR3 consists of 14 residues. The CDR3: CSVKWGVGDQPQHF. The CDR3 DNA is TGCAGCGTTAAATGGGGGGTGGGTGATCAGCCCCAGCATTTT.